A selection of T cell receptor beta chains follows, all from one sample in a study of cytomegalovirus exposure and HLA in healthy donors. Here immunoSEQ multiplex PCR was the method, and the copy in TCRdb shows in-frame clones only, minus some. Seen here are fewer than 300,000 clones, approximately 88% observed once, and the top ten hold approximately 0.94%. Sequencing was carried out using PBMCs. These receptors were collected from a woman under 30 in good health and CMV-seronegative. Each CDR3 is given with its conserved first and last residue. A D gene is named only where the DNA matches it firmly. Some rows mark clone size as missing; the rest say once, few, many or name a class of expanded clone.

once | TRBJ1-2 | TRBD1 | TRBV28 | 18 | CASSLWGGTGVLVGGYTF | TGTGCCAGCAGTTTATGGGGCGGGACAGGGGTTCTGGTCGGTGGCTACACCTTC
few | TRBJ2-7 | NA | TRBV25-1 | 13 | CASAGSVTYEQYF | TGTGCCAGCGCCGGTAGCGTTACCTACGAGCAGTACTTC
NA | TRBJ1-5 | NA | TRBV6-6 | 15 | CASSYFVPGEQPQHF | TGTGCCAGCAGTTACTTCGTACCGGGAGAACAGCCCCAGCATTTT
once | TRBJ2-3 | TRBD2 | TRBV30 | 15 | CAWSVSAGATDTQYF | TGTGCCTGGAGTGTATCAGCGGGGGCCACAGATACGCAGTATTTT
NA | TRBJ1-1 | TRBD1 | TRBV15 | 18 | CATSEPDRGLSWSTEAFF | TGTGCCACCAGCGAGCCGGACAGGGGGCTATCGTGGAGCACTGAAGCTTTCTTT
once | TRBJ1-5 | NA | TRBV9 | 15 | CASSPDTTGDQPQHF | TGTGCCAGCAGCCCAGACACAACTGGCGATCAGCCCCAGCATTTT
few | TRBJ2-7 | NA | TRBV27 | 12 | CASSLYSGEQYF | TGTGCCAGCAGTTTATACTCGGGCGAGCAGTACTTC
NA | TRBJ1-1 | TRBD1 | TRBV6-4 | 17 | CASSDSPTGALNTEAFF | TGTGCCAGCAGTGACTCCCCAACAGGGGCCCTCAACACTGAAGCTTTCTTT
NA | TRBJ2-3 | TRBD2 | TRBV7-2 | 16 | CASSLNPGRAGDTQYF | TGTGCCAGCAGCTTAAATCCCGGGAGGGCCGGAGATACGCAGTATTTT
NA | TRBJ2-2 | NA | TRBV9 | 16 | CASSAPRGARTGELFF | TGTGCCAGCAGCGCCCCCCGGGGGGCGAGGACCGGGGAGCTGTTTTTT
NA | TRBJ1-6 | TRBD1 | TRBV2 | 16 | CASSEIRQGADSPLHF | TGTGCCAGCAGTGAGATCCGTCAGGGGGCTGATTCACCCCTCCACTTT
NA | TRBJ2-7 | TRBD2 | TRBV10-1 | 16 | CASSDELMREKNEQYF | TGCGCCAGCAGTGATGAGCTAATGCGGGAGAAAAACGAGCAGTACTTC
NA | TRBJ2-1 | TRBD2 | TRBV5-4 | 16 | CASSLLAGGPGDEQFF | TGTGCCAGCAGCTTGCTAGCGGGAGGCCCAGGGGATGAGCAGTTCTTC
NA | TRBJ1-4 | TRBD1 | TRBV28 | 19 | CASSSRDRGRLATNEKLFF | TGTGCCAGCAGTTCCCGGGACAGGGGGCGCTTAGCAACTAATGAAAAACTGTTTTTT
NA | TRBJ2-1 | NA | TRBV5-1 | 17 | CASSPLAGPDTYNEQFF | TGCGCCAGCAGCCCCTTGGCTGGCCCAGATACCTACAATGAGCAGTTCTTC
few | TRBJ1-2 | TRBD1 | TRBV7-6 | 15 | CASSPGTGGTYGYTF | TGTGCCAGCAGCCCAGGGACAGGGGGCACCTATGGCTACACCTTC
NA | TRBJ2-1 | TRBD2 | TRBV9 | 15 | CASSTTSAIYNEQFF | TGTGCCAGCAGCACTACTAGCGCCATCTACAATGAGCAGTTCTTC
NA | TRBJ1-2 | TRBD1 | TRBV19 | 14 | CASSPPGQGSGYTF | TGTGCCAGTAGCCCTCCGGGACAGGGTTCTGGCTACACCTTC
NA | TRBJ2-5 | NA | TRBV5-1 | 16 | CASSPVLGGFQETQYF | TGCGCCAGCAGCCCCGTCCTTGGGGGCTTCCAAGAGACCCAGTACTTC
once | TRBJ2-1 | NA | TRBV6-4 | 15 | CASSDSATSGDEQFF | TGTGCCAGCAGTGACTCAGCGACGTCAGGGGATGAGCAGTTCTTC
NA | TRBJ2-2 | NA | TRBV5-1 | 16 | CASSSLLGQNTGELFF | TGCGCCAGCAGCTCGCTGTTGGGACAGAACACCGGGGAGCTGTTTTTT
NA | TRBJ2-1 | NA | TRBV28 | 15 | CASSFGMSSYNEQFF | TGTGCCAGCAGTTTTGGTATGAGCTCCTACAATGAGCAGTTCTTC
NA | TRBJ2-4 | NA | TRBV29-1 | 12 | CSVRGSKNIQYF | TGCAGCGTTAGGGGGTCCAAAAACATTCAGTACTTC
NA | TRBJ2-7 | TRBD2 | TRBV7-2 | 17 | CASSLVGKTSGKYEQYF | TGTGCCAGCAGCTTAGTTGGGAAGACTAGCGGAAAATACGAGCAGTACTTC
NA | TRBJ2-2 | TRBD2 | TRBV2 | 21 | CASTRGTRLAGGPLKTGELFF | TGTGCCAGCACCCGGGGAACTCGACTAGCGGGAGGGCCATTAAAGACCGGGGAGCTGTTTTTT
NA | TRBJ2-5 | TRBD2 | TRBV28 | 17 | CASSLGWTSGRAETQYF | TGTGCCAGCAGTTTAGGATGGACTAGCGGGAGGGCTGAGACCCAGTACTTC
NA | TRBJ2-7 | NA | TRBV6-5 | 14 | CASRTGGGNYEQYF | TGTGCCAGCAGGACGGGCGGGGGCAACTACGAGCAGTACTTC